These T cell receptor beta chains were read from a single sample in a study of T cells in localized non-small cell lung cancer. TCRdb's copy holds only in-frame clones and misses some; the assay was immunoSEQ multiplex PCR. The sample includes some 30,000 clones, around 93% of them seen just once. The source was PBMCs, collected before any cancer treatment. These receptors all come from a man aged 40 to 75 with stage II lung adenocarcinoma. Both conserved end residues are part of each CDR3. D genes are given only for firm matches. Only part of the rows carry a size: once, few, many, or a class if the clone is expanded.

size	length	V	J	D	CDR3	DNA
.	13	TRBV5-5	TRBJ1-2	.	CASTTDNNYGYTF	TGTGCCAGCACCACAGATAACAACTATGGCTACACCTTC
.	16	TRBV7-9	TRBJ2-5	.	CASSLAAAGWVETQYF	TGTGCCAGCAGCTTAGCGGCCGCAGGGTGGGTGGAGACCCAGTACTTC
.	13	TRBV4-2	TRBJ2-1	TRBD1	CASSQPQGAVQFF	TGTGCCAGCAGCCAGCCACAGGGGGCTGTGCAGTTCTTC
.	15	TRBV28	TRBJ1-1	.	CASIPFKGSGTEAFF	TGTGCCAGCATCCCGTTTAAGGGGTCGGGCACTGAAGCTTTCTTT
.	19	TRBV5-6	TRBJ2-7	TRBD2	CASSLDRGTSGSVTYEQYF	TGTGCCAGCAGCTTGGATCGGGGGACTAGCGGGAGTGTCACCTACGAGCAGTACTTC
.	14	TRBV2	TRBJ2-2	.	CASSETEKSGELFF	TGTGCCAGCAGTGAGACGGAAAAGAGCGGGGAGCTGTTTTTT
once	12	TRBV7-2	TRBJ1-1	.	CASSLPGNEAFF	TGTGCCAGCAGCTTACCAGGGAATGAAGCTTTCTTT
.	12	TRBV19	TRBJ2-5	TRBD2	CATSGTQETQYF	TGTGCCACCAGCGGGACCCAAGAGACCCAGTACTTC
.	17	TRBV27	TRBJ2-2	TRBD2	CASRDKGLAVNTGELFF	TGTGCCAGCAGGGATAAAGGACTAGCGGTTAACACCGGGGAGCTGTTTTTT
medium-sized	13	TRBV5-5	TRBJ2-2	.	CASRLGVAGELFF	TGTGCCAGCAGACTGGGGGTAGCCGGGGAGCTGTTTTTT
.	15	TRBV5-8	TRBJ1-3	TRBD1	CASTSTGGGGNTIYF	TGTGCCAGCACCTCGACAGGGGGCGGTGGAAACACCATATATTTT
.	15	TRBV5-1	TRBJ2-7	.	CASSPIASSSYEQYF	TGCGCCAGCAGCCCGATAGCGTCCTCCTCCTACGAGCAGTACTTC
.	17	TRBV28	TRBJ1-1	.	CASRPVGSGARGTEAFF	TGTGCCAGCAGGCCCGTGGGTTCCGGGGCCCGTGGCACTGAAGCTTTCTTT
.	18	TRBV29-1	TRBJ2-1	.	CSVEDLGDDRSSYNEQFF	TGCAGCGTTGAAGATCTTGGGGATGACCGGAGCTCCTACAATGAGCAGTTCTTC
.	17	TRBV7-9	TRBJ2-5	.	CASSSIQGGWAQETQYF	TGTGCCAGCAGTTCAATCCAAGGCGGGTGGGCACAAGAGACCCAGTACTTC
once	16	TRBV11-2	TRBJ1-3	TRBD1	CASSGFRGREGNTIYF	TGTGCCAGCAGCGGGTTCAGGGGGCGCGAAGGAAACACCATATATTTT
.	14	TRBV5-1	TRBJ2-3	.	CASSFRAATDTQYF	TGCGCCAGCAGCTTCAGGGCCGCCACAGATACGCAGTATTTT
.	17	TRBV18	TRBJ2-6	.	CASSPSGGGAGANVLTF	TGTGCCAGCTCACCGTCGGGTGGGGGCGCTGGGGCCAACGTCCTGACTTTC
once	16	TRBV6-4	TRBJ2-1	TRBD2	CASSRTSGRKDNEQFF	TGTGCCAGCAGCAGGACTAGCGGGAGGAAGGATAATGAGCAGTTCTTC
.	17	TRBV27	TRBJ2-5	TRBD2	CASSLSGLAGRRETQYF	TGTGCCAGCAGTTTATCGGGGCTAGCGGGGCGGAGGGAGACCCAGTACTTC
.	14	TRBV9	TRBJ2-5	TRBD1	CASSEGQGRETQYF	TGTGCCAGCAGCGAGGGACAGGGGCGAGAGACCCAGTACTTC
.	17	TRBV14	TRBJ2-7	.	CASSQARWGPGPYEQYF	TGTGCCAGCAGCCAAGCTCGGTGGGGGCCAGGACCCTACGAGCAGTACTTC
.	13	TRBV5-1	TRBJ2-7	.	CASSRDRLSEQYF	TGCGCCAGCAGCCGAGACAGGTTGTCAGAGCAGTACTTC
.	15	TRBV6-5	TRBJ2-7	TRBD2	CASHTGTSGSYEQYF	TGTGCCAGTCATACCGGGACTAGCGGATCCTACGAGCAGTACTTC
.	12	TRBV10-3	TRBJ1-2	.	CAITGTVGGYTF	TGTGCCATCACTGGGACGGTTGGAGGCTACACCTTC
.	15	TRBV7-2	TRBJ2-1	.	CASSRGESSYNEQFF	TGTGCCAGCAGCAGGGGCGAGAGCTCCTACAATGAGCAGTTCTTC
.	13	TRBV11-2	TRBJ1-1	.	CASSFGSNTEAFF	TGTGCCAGCAGCTTCGGTTCGAACACTGAAGCTTTCTTT
.	14	TRBV7-2	TRBJ2-7	.	CASSLGQSSAKQYF	TGTGCCAGCAGCTTAGGACAGTCTAGCGCCAAGCAGTACTTC
.	16	TRBV25-1	TRBJ2-7	TRBD1	CASSFSPGQGSYEQYF	TGTGCCAGCAGTTTTTCCCCGGGACAGGGGTCCTACGAGCAGTACTTC
.	13	TRBV6-1	TRBJ1-2	.	CASSDAWGEGYTF	TGTGCCAGCAGTGACGCGTGGGGGGAGGGCTACACCTTC
.	17	TRBV5-1	TRBJ2-1	TRBD1	CASSSVLGTGRHNEQFF	TGCGCCAGCAGCTCCGTTCTGGGGACAGGGAGACACAATGAGCAGTTCTTC
.	11	TRBV11-2	TRBJ2-1	.	CASSPKYEQFF	TGTGCCAGCAGTCCCAAGTATGAGCAGTTCTTC
.	13	TRBV5-6	TRBJ2-7	.	CASSLGGDYEQYF	TGTGCCAGCAGCTTGGGGGGTGACTACGAGCAGTACTTC
.	15	TRBV5-1	TRBJ1-2	.	CASSLAAGGTYGYTF	TGCGCCAGCAGCTTGGCAGCAGGAGGGACTTATGGCTACACCTTC
.	16	TRBV15	TRBJ2-7	.	CATSDALPAHSYEQYF	TGTGCCACCAGCGATGCCCTCCCGGCCCACTCCTACGAGCAGTACTTC
.	17	TRBV10-3	TRBJ2-1	TRBD2	CAISGYTTSGGYNEQFF	TGTGCCATCAGTGGCTATACGACTAGCGGAGGGTACAATGAGCAGTTCTTC
few	14	TRBV27	TRBJ2-7	.	CASSLRGNSYEQYF	TGTGCCAGCAGTTTACGCGGGAACTCCTACGAGCAGTACTTC
.	15	TRBV5-4	TRBJ2-2	.	CASSLGSFAPGELFF	TGTGCCAGCAGCTTGGGGTCGTTTGCCCCCGGGGAGCTGTTTTTT
.	15	TRBV9	TRBJ2-1	TRBD1	CASSVGSNRGNEQFF	TGTGCCAGCAGCGTAGGAAGCAACAGGGGTAATGAGCAGTTCTTC
.	14	TRBV5-5	TRBJ1-2	.	CASSSGRVLDGYTF	TGTGCCAGCAGCTCAGGGAGGGTGCTTGATGGCTACACCTTC
.	17	TRBV4-3	TRBJ2-2	TRBD2	CASSQDDLAGAPGELFF	TGCGCCAGCAGCCAAGATGACCTAGCGGGAGCTCCCGGGGAGCTGTTTTTT
.	15	TRBV4-1	TRBJ2-5	TRBD2	CASSQPRTSRETQYF	TGCGCCAGCAGCCAACCGCGGACTAGCCGAGAGACCCAGTACTTC
.	11	TRBV20-1	TRBJ2-2	.	CSARAGVELFF	TGCAGTGCTAGAGCGGGCGTGGAGCTGTTTTTT
.	14	TRBV21-1	TRBJ2-1	.	CASSKAGPPEEQFF	TGTGCCAGCAGCAAAGCCGGCCCGCCGGAAGAGCAGTTCTTC
.	15	TRBV5-1	TRBJ2-3	TRBD1	CASSLRTGTTDTQYF	TGCGCCAGCAGCTTAAGGACAGGGACCACAGATACGCAGTATTTT
.	17	TRBV10-2	TRBJ2-1	TRBD2	CASSQEAGGPVGNEQFF	TGCGCCAGCAGCCAGGAAGCGGGAGGGCCGGTGGGGAATGAGCAGTTCTTC
.	14	TRBV12-5	TRBJ2-1	.	CASGLAGGVYEQFF	TGTGCTAGTGGTTTGGCCGGCGGGGTCTATGAGCAGTTCTTC
.	13	TRBV6-5	TRBJ2-7	.	CASSYSTGGQGYF	TGTGCCAGCAGTTACTCGACCGGCGGGCAGGGTTACTTC
.	15	TRBV19	TRBJ1-4	.	CASSNQGTTNEKLFF	TGTGCCAGTAGTAATCAGGGAACAACTAATGAAAAACTGTTTTTT
large	15	TRBV4-3	TRBJ2-7	TRBD2	CASSQGTSGAYEQYF	TGCGCCAGCAGCCAAGGGACTAGCGGGGCCTACGAGCAGTACTTC
.	12	TRBV28	TRBJ2-7	.	CASSLRRDEQYF	TGTGCCAGCAGTTTAAGGCGGGACGAGCAGTACTTC
.	16	TRBV4-1	TRBJ2-7	.	CASSQEGLHSSYEQYF	TGCGCCAGCAGCCAAGAAGGCCTCCACAGCTCCTACGAGCAGTACTTC
.	12	TRBV18	TRBJ2-7	.	CASSIRTAEQYF	TGTGCCAGCTCAATCCGGACGGCCGAGCAGTACTTC
.	18	TRBV2	TRBJ2-3	TRBD2	CASSEALDQAGREGTQYF	TGTGCCAGCAGTGAAGCGCTGGATCAAGCGGGGAGGGAAGGGACGCAGTATTTT
.	17	TRBV28	TRBJ2-7	.	CASSLGGVPQSTYEQYF	TGTGCCAGCAGTTTAGGCGGTGTACCGCAGTCTACCTACGAGCAGTACTTC
.	15	TRBV4-2	TRBJ2-7	TRBD2	CASRHQRTSPHEQYF	TGTGCCAGCAGACACCAGCGGACTAGCCCCCACGAGCAGTACTTC
.	14	TRBV6-1	TRBJ2-5	.	CASSGGGTQETQYF	TGTGCCAGCAGTGGAGGAGGGACGCAAGAGACCCAGTACTTC
.	18	TRBV21-1	TRBJ2-1	.	CASSSHPPGREGPNEQFF	TGTGCCAGCAGCAGTCACCCCCCGGGGCGGGAGGGCCCCAATGAGCAGTTCTTC
.	14	TRBV2	TRBJ1-5	.	CASNDRFGNQPQHF	TGTGCCAGCAACGACAGGTTTGGGAATCAGCCCCAGCATTTT
.	13	TRBV29-1	TRBJ2-7	.	CSVPRGSSYEQYF	TGCAGCGTCCCTCGGGGGAGCTCCTACGAGCAGTACTTC